This T cell receptor beta chain was documented in a study of shared T cell receptors in the human thymus. This clone showed up just once. Method: immunoSEQ multiplex PCR; TCRdb's copy keeps in-frame clones and lacks some. The sample holds more than 300,000 clones, approximately 95% seen once. The sample consisted of thymocytes. This sequence originates from a human donor.

CDR3: CASRSEGAVCTEAFF. Written as DNA, the CDR3 is TGTGCCAGCAGATCGGAGGGGGCGGTGTGCACTGAAGCTTTCTTT. This rearrangement joins TRBV6-5 to TRBJ1-1; 7 bases agree with TRBD1. This CDR3 contains 15 residues. Germline trimming cut 6 bases from V and 4 bases from J; bases unmatched to any gene: 11. Germline assignment: CDR1 MNHEY and CDR2 SVGAGI.